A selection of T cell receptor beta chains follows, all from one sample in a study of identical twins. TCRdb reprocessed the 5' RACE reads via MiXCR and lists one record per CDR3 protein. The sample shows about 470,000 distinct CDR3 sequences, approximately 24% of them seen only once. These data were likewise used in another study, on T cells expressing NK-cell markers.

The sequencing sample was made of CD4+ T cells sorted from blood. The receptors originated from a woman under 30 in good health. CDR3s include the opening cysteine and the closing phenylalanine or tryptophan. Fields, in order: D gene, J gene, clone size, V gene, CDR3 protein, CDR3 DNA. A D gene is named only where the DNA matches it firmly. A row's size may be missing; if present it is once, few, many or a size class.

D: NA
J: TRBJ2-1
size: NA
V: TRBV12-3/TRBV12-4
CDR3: CASSSETTPNNEQFF
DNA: TGTGCCAGCAGTTCGGAGACTACTCCTAACAATGAGCAGTTCTTC

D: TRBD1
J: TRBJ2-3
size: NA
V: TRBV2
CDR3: CASINYLRQGPITDTQYF
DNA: TGTGCCAGCATCAACTACCTAAGACAGGGACCTATCACAGATACGCAGTATTTT

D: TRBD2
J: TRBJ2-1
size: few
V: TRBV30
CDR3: CAWSGVAGNNEQFF
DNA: TGTGCCTGGAGTGGGGTAGCGGGAAACAATGAGCAGTTCTTC

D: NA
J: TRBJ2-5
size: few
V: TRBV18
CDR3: CASSPVTETQYF
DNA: TGTGCCAGCTCACCAGTTACCGAGACCCAGTACTTC

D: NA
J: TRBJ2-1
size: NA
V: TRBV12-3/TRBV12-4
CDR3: CASSFLGAHNEQFF
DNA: TGTGCCAGCAGTTTTCTGGGGGCACACAATGAGCAGTTCTTC

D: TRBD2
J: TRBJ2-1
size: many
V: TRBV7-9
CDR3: CASSLAGGQEQFF
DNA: TGTGCCAGCAGCTTAGCGGGAGGGCAAGAGCAGTTCTTC

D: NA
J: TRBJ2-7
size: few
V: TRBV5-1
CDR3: CASSFPGTNEQYF
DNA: TGCGCCAGCAGCTTCCCAGGGACCAACGAGCAGTACTTC

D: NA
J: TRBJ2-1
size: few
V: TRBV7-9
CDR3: CASSLETGYQFF
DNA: TGTGCCAGCAGCTTAGAAACGGGTTATCAGTTCTTC

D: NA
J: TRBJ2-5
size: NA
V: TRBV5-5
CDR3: CASSLYPTGTPLETQYF
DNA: TGTGCCAGCAGCTTGTATCCGACAGGCACCCCCTTGGAGACCCAGTACTTC

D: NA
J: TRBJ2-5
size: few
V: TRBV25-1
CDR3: CASRGRSGETQYF
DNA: TGTGCCAGCAGGGGGAGGTCAGGGGAGACCCAGTACTTC

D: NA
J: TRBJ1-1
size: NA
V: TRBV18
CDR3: CASSPPGGLMNTEAFF
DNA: TGTGCCAGCTCACCACCGGGAGGGCTAATGAACACTGAAGCTTTCTTT

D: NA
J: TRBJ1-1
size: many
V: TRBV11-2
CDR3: CASMRGAGEVRTEAFF
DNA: TGTGCCAGCATGCGGGGAGCAGGGGAAGTCCGGACTGAAGCTTTCTTT

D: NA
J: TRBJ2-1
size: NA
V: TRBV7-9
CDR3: CASSLVPRGFLYNEQFF
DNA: TGTGCCAGCAGCTTAGTTCCCAGGGGTTTCCTCTACAATGAGCAGTTCTTC

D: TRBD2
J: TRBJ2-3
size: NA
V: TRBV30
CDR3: CAWSLAAILRWQYF
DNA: TGTGCCTGGAGTCTAGCGGCGATTCTCAGGTGGCAGTATTTT

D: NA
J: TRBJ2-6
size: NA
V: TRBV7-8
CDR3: CASSFIPSGANVLTF
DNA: TGTGCCAGCAGCTTTATTCCCTCTGGGGCCAACGTCCTGACTTTC

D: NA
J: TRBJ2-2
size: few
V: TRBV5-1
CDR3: CASSLDGSPRTGELFF
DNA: TGCGCCAGCAGCTTGGATGGTTCCCCCAGGACCGGGGAGCTGTTTTTT

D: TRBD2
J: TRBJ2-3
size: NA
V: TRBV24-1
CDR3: CATSDPRGASGSGDTQYF
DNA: TGTGCCACCAGTGACCCCCGTGGGGCTAGCGGGAGCGGAGATACGCAGTATTTT

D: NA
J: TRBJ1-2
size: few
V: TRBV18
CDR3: CASSPYRDDYGYTF
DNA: TGTGCCAGCTCACCATATCGAGATGACTATGGCTACACCTTC

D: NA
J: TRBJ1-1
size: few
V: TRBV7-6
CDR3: CASTSGGLGTEAFF
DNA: TGTGCCAGCACCTCGGGGGGGCTGGGCACTGAAGCTTTCTTT

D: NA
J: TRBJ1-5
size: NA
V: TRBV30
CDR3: CAWSVGGVQPQHF
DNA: TGTGCCTGGAGTGTCGGGGGAGTGCAGCCCCAGCATTTT

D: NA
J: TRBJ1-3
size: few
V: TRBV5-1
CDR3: CASSVGPHSSSGNTIYF
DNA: TGCGCCAGCAGCGTTGGGCCCCACTCCTCTTCTGGAAACACCATATATTTT

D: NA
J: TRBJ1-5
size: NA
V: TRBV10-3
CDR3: CAISIGVSNQPQHF
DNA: TGTGCCATCAGTATTGGCGTCAGCAATCAGCCCCAGCATTTT

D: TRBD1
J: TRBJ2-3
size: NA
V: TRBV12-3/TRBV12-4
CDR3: CASSFWTGSTDTQYF
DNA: TGTGCCAGCAGTTTTTGGACAGGCAGCACAGATACGCAGTATTTT

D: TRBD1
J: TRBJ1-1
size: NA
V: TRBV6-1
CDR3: CASTPGGTWTEAFF
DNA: TGTGCCAGCACCCCAGGGGGCACTTGGACTGAAGCTTTCTTT

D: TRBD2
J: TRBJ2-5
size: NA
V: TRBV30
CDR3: CASDSGTSEQTQYF
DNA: TGTGCCTCCGACTCCGGGACTAGCGAGCAGACCCAGTACTTC

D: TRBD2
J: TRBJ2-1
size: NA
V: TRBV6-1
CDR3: CALSRLAGTYNEQFF
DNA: TGTGCCTTATCGCGGCTAGCGGGGACCTACAATGAGCAGTTCTTC

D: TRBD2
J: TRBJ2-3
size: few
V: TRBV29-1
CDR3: CSVEGERGKPRDTQYF
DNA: TGCAGCGTTGAAGGCGAGCGGGGGAAACCGCGAGATACGCAGTATTTT

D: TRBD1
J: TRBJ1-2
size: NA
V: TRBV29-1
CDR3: CSVVRGLGGYTF
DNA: TGCAGCGTTGTTAGGGGGCTAGGAGGCTACACCTTC

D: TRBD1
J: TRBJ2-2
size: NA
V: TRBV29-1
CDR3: CSVETYDRVSAGELFF
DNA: TGCAGCGTTGAGACCTATGACAGGGTTTCAGCCGGGGAGCTGTTTTTT

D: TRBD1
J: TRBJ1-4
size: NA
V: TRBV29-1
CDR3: CSVEINRGEKLFF
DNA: TGCAGCGTTGAAATAAACAGGGGGGAAAAACTGTTTTTT

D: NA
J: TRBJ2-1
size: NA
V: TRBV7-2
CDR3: CASSSEGGRYNEQFF
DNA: TGTGCCAGCAGCTCCGAGGGAGGCCGTTACAATGAGCAGTTCTTC

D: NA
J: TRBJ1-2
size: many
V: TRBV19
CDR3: CASSISDSYGYTF
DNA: TGTGCCAGTAGTATATCCGACAGCTATGGCTACACCTTC

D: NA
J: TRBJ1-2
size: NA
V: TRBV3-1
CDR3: CASSPGGGSGYTF
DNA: TGTGCCAGCAGCCCCGGGGGGGGAAGTGGCTACACCTTC

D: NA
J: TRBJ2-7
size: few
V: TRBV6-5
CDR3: CASSYLNRGDYGGQYF
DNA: TGTGCCAGCAGTTACTTAAACAGGGGGGACTACGGAGGGCAGTACTTC

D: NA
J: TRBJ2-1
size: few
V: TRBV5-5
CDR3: CASSLLFSSSYNEQFF
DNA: TGTGCCAGCAGCTTGTTATTTTCTAGCTCCTACAATGAGCAGTTCTTC

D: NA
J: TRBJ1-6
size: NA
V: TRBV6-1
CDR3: CASSEGSGSPLHF
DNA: TGTGCCAGCAGTGAGGGGTCCGGTTCACCCCTCCACTTT

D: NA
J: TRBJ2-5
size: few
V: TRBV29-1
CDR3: CSVESQYSRETQYF
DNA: TGCAGCGTTGAAAGTCAGTACTCCCGGGAGACCCAGTACTTC

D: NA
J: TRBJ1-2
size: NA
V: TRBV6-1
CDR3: CASSLTTGSRGYTF
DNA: TGTGCCAGCAGCTTGACGACCGGGTCTCGGGGCTACACCTTC

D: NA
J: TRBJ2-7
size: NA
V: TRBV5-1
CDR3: CASSLEGGISSYEQYF
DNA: TGCGCCAGCAGCTTGGAGGGCGGGATTTCCTCCTACGAGCAGTACTTC

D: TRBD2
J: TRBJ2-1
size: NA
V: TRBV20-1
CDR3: CSAHKTSGGAYNEQFF
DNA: TGCAGTGCGCACAAAACTAGCGGGGGGGCCTACAATGAGCAGTTCTTC

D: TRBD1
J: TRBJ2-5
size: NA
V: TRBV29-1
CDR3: CSAAGTAQETQYF
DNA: TGCAGCGCCGCTGGGACAGCCCAAGAGACCCAGTACTTC

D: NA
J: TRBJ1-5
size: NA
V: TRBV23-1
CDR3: CASPFGGNQPQHF
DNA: TGCGCCAGCCCCTTTGGCGGCAATCAGCCCCAGCATTTT

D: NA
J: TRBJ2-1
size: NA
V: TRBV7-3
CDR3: CASSLTTRGNNEQFF
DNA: TGTGCCAGCAGCTTAACGACTCGAGGAAACAATGAGCAGTTCTTC

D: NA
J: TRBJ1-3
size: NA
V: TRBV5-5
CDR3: CASRYGNTIYF
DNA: TGTGCCAGCAGATATGGAAACACCATATATTTT

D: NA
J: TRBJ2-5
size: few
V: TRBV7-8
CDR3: CASSYENRGGETQYF
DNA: TGTGCCAGCAGCTACGAAAACAGGGGAGGTGAGACCCAGTACTTC

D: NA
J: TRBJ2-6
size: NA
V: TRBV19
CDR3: CASSIGYGSGANVLTF
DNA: TGTGCCAGTAGTATAGGCTACGGCTCTGGGGCCAACGTCCTGACTTTC

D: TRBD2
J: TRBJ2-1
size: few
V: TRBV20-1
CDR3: CSARDERGVRYTYNEQFF
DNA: TGCAGTGCTAGAGATGAGCGGGGGGTACGGTATACCTACAATGAGCAGTTCTTC

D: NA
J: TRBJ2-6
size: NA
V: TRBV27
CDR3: CASSLAGANDLTF
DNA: TGTGCCAGCAGTTTAGCGGGGGCCAACGACCTGACTTTC

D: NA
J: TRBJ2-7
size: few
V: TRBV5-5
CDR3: CASSLRLEQYF
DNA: TGTGCCAGCAGCTTACGCCTGGAGCAGTACTTC

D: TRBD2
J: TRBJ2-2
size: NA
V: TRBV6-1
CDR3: CASSPLAGGGTGELFF
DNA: TGTGCCAGCAGTCCCCTAGCGGGAGGAGGGACCGGGGAGCTGTTTTTT

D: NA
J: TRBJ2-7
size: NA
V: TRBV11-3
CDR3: CASSPFRDEQYF
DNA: TGTGCCAGCAGCCCTTTTAGGGACGAGCAGTACTTC

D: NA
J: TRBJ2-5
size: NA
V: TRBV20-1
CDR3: CSAPVWPAGETQYF
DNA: TGCAGTGCACCCGTCTGGCCCGCCGGGGAGACCCAGTACTTC

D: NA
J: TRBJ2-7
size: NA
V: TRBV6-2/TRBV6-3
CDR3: CASTLNKRQYF
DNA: TGTGCCAGCACCCTGAACAAACGGCAGTACTTC

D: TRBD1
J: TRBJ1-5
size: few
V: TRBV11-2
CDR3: CASSPTTGGAGPQHF
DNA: TGTGCCAGCAGTCCAACCACAGGGGGCGCGGGCCCCCAGCATTTT